What follows are 17 T cell receptor beta chains derived from one specimen sequenced in a study of CD8+ T cells in alopecia areata. Treatment denoted: oral pan-JAK inhibitor, 5-10 mg twice daily. RNA, once extracted, was reverse transcribed into cDNA for use as the sequencing template. The protocol was immunoSEQ multiplex PCR, while the TCRdb copy is restricted to in-frame clones and leaves out a portion. In the table there are 150,000 to 200,000 clones, under 80% of which are singletons. This specimen was CD4+ T cells sorted from blood, taken at week 49, from a patient treated with tofacitinib. These receptors all come from a human donor with alopecia areata.

The rearrangement uses TRBV11-2 and TRBJ2-7; TRBD1 agrees at 9 bases. V was pared by 5 bases and J by 4 bases, with 9 bases of the junction left unmatched. Germline V gives CDR1 SGHAT, CDR2 FQNNGV. This CDR3 spans 15 amino acids. The CDR3 loop is CASSPLGQGPYEQYF. The DNA for the CDR3 is TGTGCCAGCAGCCCGCTGGGACAGGGTCCTTACGAGCAGTACTTC.

This chain joins TRBV6-5 and TRBJ2-6; no firm D call. The CDR3 is 15 residues long. Trimming shortened V by 6 bases and J by 1 base, and 10 bases separated the two germline ends. Germline V CDR1 and CDR2: MNHEY, SVGAGI. The CDR3 loop is CASSPARSGANVLTF. CDR3 DNA sequence: TGTGCCAGCAGCCCCGCAAGGTCTGGGGCCAACGTCCTGACTTTC.

This clone was seen a handful of times. The J gene is TRBJ2-1, the V gene TRBV29-1; unclear D gene. Deletions cut 5 bases from V and 6 bases from J, with 11 bases between. The CDR3 runs to 12 residues. Germline V lookup: CDR1 SQVTM, CDR2 ANQGSEA. The CDR3 spells CSVLGLFNEQFF. The CDR3 nucleotides read TGCAGCGTTTTAGGGCTTTTCAATGAGCAGTTCTTC.

The chain joins TRBV19 to TRBJ1-2, with D unclear. This CDR3 is 14 amino acids long. V gave up 4 bases and J gave up 0 bases, with 9 bases separating them. The germline CDR1 and CDR2 sequences are LNHDA and SQIVND (reference sequence). The CDR3 DNA follows: TGTGCCAGTAGTAACGTGCACCCTAACTATGGCTACACCTTC. Its translation is CASSNVHPNYGYTF.

With regard to this clone: Other DNA sequences in the sample encode the same CDR3. V and J are TRBV2 and TRBJ1-5; possibly TRBD1 for D (5 bases). The germline CDR1 and CDR2 sequences are SNHLY and FYNNEI. Deletions cut 4 bases from V and 4 bases from J, with 11 bases between. The CDR3 contains 14 residues. In DNA, the CDR3 is TGTGCCAGCAGTGGGCAGGGAGGGAATCAGCCCCAGCATTTT. Amino acid sequence: CASSGQGGNQPQHF.

This chain uses TRBV18 with TRBJ2-5; 8 bases align to TRBD1. This CDR3 region has 14 residues. Per the germline V gene, CDR1 is KGHSH and CDR2 is LQKENI. With 3 bases clipped from V and 5 bases from J, the junction kept 5 bases outside the gene matches. The CDR3 loop reads CASSPTTGEETQYF. CDR3 DNA: TGTGCCAGCTCACCGACGACAGGGGAGGAGACCCAGTACTTC.

By sample fraction, this clone is large. The chain has TRBV10-2 and TRBJ1-5; D is possibly TRBD1 (5 bases). The germline CDR1 and CDR2 sequences are WSHSY and SAAADI. The length of the CDR3 is 12 residues. Deletions cut 2 bases from V and 10 bases from J, with 9 bases between. The CDR3 loop reads CASSEAQGPQHF. CDR3 nucleotide sequence: TGCGCCAGCAGTGAGGCTCAGGGTCCCCAGCATTTT.

This clone was seen many times. This sequence joins TRBV27 and TRBJ1-1, with D unclear. This CDR3 contains 14 residues. V was clipped by 2 bases and J by 5 bases, with 12 bases between them. Looked up from germline, CDR1 is MNHEY and CDR2 is SMNVEV (reference sequence). CDR3: CASSLRLGGTEAFF. CDR3 nucleotide sequence: TGTGCCAGCAGTTTAAGGTTGGGAGGGACTGAAGCTTTCTTT.

This clone was detected once. At one end, the junction sequence differs from germline, possibly due to a read error. The J gene is TRBJ1-2, the V gene TRBV29-1; 7 bases align to TRBD1. Germline V lookup: CDR1 SQVTM, CDR2 ANQGSEA. The CDR3 contains 11 residues. CDR3 nucleotide sequence: TGCAGCGTGATATCGAAGGGACAGTATAACTTC. It translates to CSVISKGQYNF.

The gene calls are TRBV7-9 and TRBJ1-5; D is unresolved. The CDR3 has 13 amino acids. CDR1 is SEHNR and CDR2 is FQNEAQ in the germline V gene (reference sequence). Between the trimmed V and J ends, which lost 1 base and 4 bases, there was a span of 5 bases. This CDR3 is CASSLVQNQPQHF. CDR3 in DNA: TGTGCCAGCAGCTTAGTACAGAATCAGCCCCAGCATTTT.

The chain links TRBV7-8 to TRBJ2-3; D tentatively fits TRBD1 or TRBD2 (5 bases each). V lost 5 bases to trimming and J lost 2 bases, with 11 bases between them. Germline V lookup: CDR1 SGHVS, CDR2 FQNEAQ. The CDR3 spans 14 residues. This CDR3 reads CASSGGPLTDTQYF. The DNA of the CDR3 is TGTGCCAGCAGCGGGGGACCTCTCACAGATACGCAGTATTTT.

The V gene is TRBV30, the J gene TRBJ1-2; possibly TRBD1 for D (5 bases). V shed 4 bases and J shed 4 bases, with 13 bases lying between them. Looked up from germline, CDR1 is GTSNPN and CDR2 is SVGIG (reference sequence). This CDR3 region has 13 residues. The CDR3 bases are TGTGCCTGGACAGGGACCCCGAGCTATGGCTACACCTTC. Protein: CAWTGTPSYGYTF.

The chain is built from TRBV5-1 and TRBJ2-3, with 15 bases identical to TRBD2. J gave up 8 bases and V 3 bases, and 10 bases lay outside the gene matches. Germline assignment: CDR1 SGHRS and CDR2 YFSETQ. CDR3 length: 17 residues. The CDR3 coding sequence is TGCGCCAGCAGCTGGACTAGCGGGGGGGCTAAGCCGAGTACGCAGTATTTT. Translating it yields CASSWTSGGAKPSTQYF.

This clone has more than one count but fewer than ten. This sequence joins TRBV6-1 and TRBJ1-1; D unresolved. Germline CDR1 and CDR2: MNHNS and SASEGT. V lost 7 bases and J 7 bases, leaving 16 bases between the germline ends. There are 13 residues in the CDR3. In nucleotides, the CDR3 is TGTGCCAGCATGTTGCTCTCTCGGGGTGAAGCTTTCTTT. Protein sequence: CASMLLSRGEAFF.

CDR3 sequence: CASSLRGEQFF. The CDR3 coding sequence is TGTGCCAGCAGCCTAAGGGGTGAGCAGTTCTTC. This chain connects TRBV7-2 to TRBJ2-1; tentatively, D is TRBD1 (5 bases). With 5 bases removed from V and 9 bases from J, the gap between germline ends came to 8 bases. The germline gives CDR1 SGHTA, CDR2 FQGNSA. The CDR3 runs to 11 residues.

This clone has a handful of counts. The gene calls are TRBV5-1 and TRBJ2-5, with 9 bases identical to TRBD1. CDR1 is SGHRS, CDR2 YFSETQ, per germline. V shed 3 bases, J shed 4 bases, and the junction held 7 bases outside the gene matches. This CDR3 contains 15 residues. The CDR3 DNA is TGCGCCAGCAGCTCCGGGACAGGGATCAGAGAGACCCAGTACTTC. Amino acid sequence: CASSSGTGIRETQYF.

This clone has just a few counts. V is TRBV27 and J is TRBJ2-7; the match to TRBD2 covers 12 bases. With 2 bases clipped from V and 4 bases from J, the junction kept 9 bases outside the gene matches. Germline assignment: CDR1 MNHEY and CDR2 SMNVEV (reference sequence). The CDR3 loop spans 17 amino acids. The CDR3 region is CASSLIPTSGGRYEQYF. Here the CDR3 DNA reads TGTGCCAGCAGTTTAATTCCTACTAGCGGGGGGCGGTACGAGCAGTACTTC.